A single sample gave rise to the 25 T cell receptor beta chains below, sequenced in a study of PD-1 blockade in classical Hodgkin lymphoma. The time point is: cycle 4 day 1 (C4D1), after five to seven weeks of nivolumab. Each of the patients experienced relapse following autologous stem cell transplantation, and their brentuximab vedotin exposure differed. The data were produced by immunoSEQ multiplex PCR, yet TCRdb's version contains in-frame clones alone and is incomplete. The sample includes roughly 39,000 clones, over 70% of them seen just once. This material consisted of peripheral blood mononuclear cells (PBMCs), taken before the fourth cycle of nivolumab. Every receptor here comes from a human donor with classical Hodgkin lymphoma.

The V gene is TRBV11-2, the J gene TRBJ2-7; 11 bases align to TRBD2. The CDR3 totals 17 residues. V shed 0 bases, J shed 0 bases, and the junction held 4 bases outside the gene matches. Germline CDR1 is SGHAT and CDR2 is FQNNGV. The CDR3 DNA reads TGTGCCAGCAGCTTAGATCTCGGACTAGCGGGCTCCTACGAGCAGTACTTC. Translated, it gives CASSLDLGLAGSYEQYF. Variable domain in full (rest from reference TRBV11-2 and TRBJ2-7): EAGVAQSPRYKIIEKRQSVAFWCNPISGHATLYWYQQILGQGPKLLIQFQNNGVVDDSQLPKDRFSAERLKGVDSTLKIQPAKLEDSAVYLCASSLDLGLAGSYEQYFGPGTRLTVT.

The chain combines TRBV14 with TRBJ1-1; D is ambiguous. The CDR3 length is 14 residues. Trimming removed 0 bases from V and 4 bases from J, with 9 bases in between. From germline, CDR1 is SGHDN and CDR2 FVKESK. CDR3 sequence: CASSQEGKVTEAFF. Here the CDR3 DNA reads TGTGCCAGCAGCCAAGAGGGGAAGGTCACTGAAGCTTTCTTT.

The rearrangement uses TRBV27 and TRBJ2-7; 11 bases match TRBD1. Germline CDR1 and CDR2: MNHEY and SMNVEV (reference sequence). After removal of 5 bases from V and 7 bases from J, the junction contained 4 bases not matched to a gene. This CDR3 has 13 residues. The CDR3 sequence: CASSPGQGVEQYF. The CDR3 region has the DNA TGTGCCAGCAGTCCGGGACAGGGGGTGGAGCAGTACTTC.

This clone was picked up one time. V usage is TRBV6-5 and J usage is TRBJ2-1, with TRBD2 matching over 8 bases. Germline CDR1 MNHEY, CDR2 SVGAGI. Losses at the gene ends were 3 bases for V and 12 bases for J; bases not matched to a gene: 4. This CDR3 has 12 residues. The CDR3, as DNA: TGTGCCAGCAGTTATCGGGGGGGCGGGCAGTTCTTC. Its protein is CASSYRGGGQFF.

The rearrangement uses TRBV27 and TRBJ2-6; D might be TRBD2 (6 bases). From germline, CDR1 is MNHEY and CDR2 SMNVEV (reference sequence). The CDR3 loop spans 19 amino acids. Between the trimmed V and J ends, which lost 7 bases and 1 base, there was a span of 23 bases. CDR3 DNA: TGTGCCAGCAAAGGGAGGTTTGGGGCCATGCGGTCTGGGGCCAACGTCCTGACTTTC. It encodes CASKGRFGAMRSGANVLTF.

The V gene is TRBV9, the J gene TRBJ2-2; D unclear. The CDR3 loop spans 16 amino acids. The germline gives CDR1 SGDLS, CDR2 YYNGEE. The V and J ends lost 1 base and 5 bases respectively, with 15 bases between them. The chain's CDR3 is CASSVRGDSRTGELFF. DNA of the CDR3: TGTGCCAGCAGCGTACGTGGTGATAGCAGAACCGGGGAGCTGTTTTTT.

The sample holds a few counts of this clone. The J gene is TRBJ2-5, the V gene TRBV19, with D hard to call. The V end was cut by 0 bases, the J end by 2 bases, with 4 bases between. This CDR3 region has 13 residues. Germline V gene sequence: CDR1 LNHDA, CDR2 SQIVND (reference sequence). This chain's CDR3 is CASSIDTQETQYF. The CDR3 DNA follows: TGTGCCAGTAGTATAGATACACAAGAGACCCAGTACTTC.

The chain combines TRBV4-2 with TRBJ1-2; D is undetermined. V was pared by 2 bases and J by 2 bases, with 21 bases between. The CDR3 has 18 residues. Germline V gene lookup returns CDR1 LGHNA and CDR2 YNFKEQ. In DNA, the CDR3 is TGTGCCAGCAGCCAAAGCCATCAAGGGAGGCAGTTCAACTATGGCTACACCTTC. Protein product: CASSQSHQGRQFNYGYTF.

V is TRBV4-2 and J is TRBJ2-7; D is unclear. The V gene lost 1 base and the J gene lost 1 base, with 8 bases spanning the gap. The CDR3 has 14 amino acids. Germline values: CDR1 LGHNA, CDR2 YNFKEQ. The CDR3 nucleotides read TGTGCCAGCAGCCAAGTAGCAGGTTCCTACGAGCAGTACTTC. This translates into CASSQVAGSYEQYF.

The CDR3 is CASSIQDNTGELFF. CDR3 in DNA: TGTGCCAGTAGTATCCAGGACAACACCGGGGAGCTGTTTTTT. This chain joins TRBV19 and TRBJ2-2; D uncertain. CDR1 LNHDA and CDR2 SQIVND come from the germline V gene (reference sequence). V lost 3 bases and J lost 2, with 7 bases in between. There are 14 residues in the CDR3.

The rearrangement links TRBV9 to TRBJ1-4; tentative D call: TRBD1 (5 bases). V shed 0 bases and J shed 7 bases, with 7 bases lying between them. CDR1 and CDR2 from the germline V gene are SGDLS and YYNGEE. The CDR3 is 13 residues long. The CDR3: CASSVAGPEKLFF. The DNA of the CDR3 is TGTGCCAGCAGCGTAGCGGGGCCTGAAAAACTGTTTTTT. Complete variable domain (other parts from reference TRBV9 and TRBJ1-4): DSGVTQTPKHLITATGQRVTLRCSPRSGDLSVYWYQQSLDQGLQFLIQYYNGEERAKGNILERFSAQQFPDLHSELNLSSLELGDSALYFCASSVAGPEKLFFGSGTQLSVL.

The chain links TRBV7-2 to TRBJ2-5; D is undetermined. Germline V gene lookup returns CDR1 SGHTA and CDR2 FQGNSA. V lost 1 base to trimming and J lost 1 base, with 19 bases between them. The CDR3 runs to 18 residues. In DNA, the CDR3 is TGTGCCAGCAGCTTAGTATGGACCACTGATTTAATCCAAGAGACCCAGTACTTC. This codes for CASSLVWTTDLIQETQYF. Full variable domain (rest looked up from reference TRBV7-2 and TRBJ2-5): GAGVSQSPSNKVTEKGKDVELRCDPISGHTALYWYRQSLGQGLEFLIYFQGNSAPDKSGLPSDRFSAERTGGSVSTLTIQRTQQEDSAVYLCASSLVWTTDLIQETQYFGPGTRLLVL.

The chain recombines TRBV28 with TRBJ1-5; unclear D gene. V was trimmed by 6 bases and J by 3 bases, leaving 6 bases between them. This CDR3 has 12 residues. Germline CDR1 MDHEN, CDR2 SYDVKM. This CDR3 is CASSRSNQPQHF. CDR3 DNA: TGTGCCAGCAGCCGGTCCAATCAGCCCCAGCATTTT.

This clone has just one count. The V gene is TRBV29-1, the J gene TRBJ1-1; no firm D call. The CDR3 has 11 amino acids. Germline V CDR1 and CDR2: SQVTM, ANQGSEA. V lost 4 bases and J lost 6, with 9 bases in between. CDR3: CSVGNMAEAFF. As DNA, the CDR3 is TGCAGCGTTGGAAATATGGCTGAAGCTTTCTTT.

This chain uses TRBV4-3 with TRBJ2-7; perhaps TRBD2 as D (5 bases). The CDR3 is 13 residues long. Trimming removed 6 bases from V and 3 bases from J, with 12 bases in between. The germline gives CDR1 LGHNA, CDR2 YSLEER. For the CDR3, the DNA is TGCGCCAGCAGGCCTCCGGACTTCTACGAGCAGTACTTC. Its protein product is CASRPPDFYEQYF.

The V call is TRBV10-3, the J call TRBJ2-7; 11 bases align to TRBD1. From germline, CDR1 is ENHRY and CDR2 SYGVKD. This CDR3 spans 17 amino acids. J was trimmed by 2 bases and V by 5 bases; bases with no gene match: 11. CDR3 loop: CAISLLSPGQGAYEQYF. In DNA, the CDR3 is TGTGCCATCAGTCTACTATCTCCGGGACAGGGGGCCTACGAGCAGTACTTC.

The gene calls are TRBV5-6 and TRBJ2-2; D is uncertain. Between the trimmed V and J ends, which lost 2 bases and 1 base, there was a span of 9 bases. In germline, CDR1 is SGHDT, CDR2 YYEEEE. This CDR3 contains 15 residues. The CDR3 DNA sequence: TGTGCCAGCAGCTTCTGGCAGATGAACACCGGGGAGCTGTTTTTT. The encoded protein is CASSFWQMNTGELFF.

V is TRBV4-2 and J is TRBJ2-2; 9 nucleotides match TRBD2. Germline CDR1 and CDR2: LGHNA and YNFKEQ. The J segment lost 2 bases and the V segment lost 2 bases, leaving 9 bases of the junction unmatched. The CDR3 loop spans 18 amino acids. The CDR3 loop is CASSQLTSGGSNTGELFF. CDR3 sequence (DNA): TGTGCCAGCAGCCAACTTACAAGCGGGGGGTCTAACACCGGGGAGCTGTTTTTT.

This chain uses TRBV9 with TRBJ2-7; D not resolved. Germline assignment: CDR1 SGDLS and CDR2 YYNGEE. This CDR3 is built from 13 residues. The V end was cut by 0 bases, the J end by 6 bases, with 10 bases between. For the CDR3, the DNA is TGTGCCAGCAGCGTAGATGGTGGGCTCGAGCAGTACTTC. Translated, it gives CASSVDGGLEQYF.

CDR3 sequence: CASSQDMGFSGGGETQYF. The DNA of the CDR3 is TGTGCCAGCAGCCAAGATATGGGATTTAGCGGGGGGGGAGAGACCCAGTACTTC. This sequence joins TRBV4-2 and TRBJ2-5, with TRBD2 matching over 11 bases. This CDR3 contains 18 residues. Trimming took 0 bases from V and 4 from J; bases not matched to a gene: 10. The germline gives CDR1 LGHNA, CDR2 YNFKEQ.

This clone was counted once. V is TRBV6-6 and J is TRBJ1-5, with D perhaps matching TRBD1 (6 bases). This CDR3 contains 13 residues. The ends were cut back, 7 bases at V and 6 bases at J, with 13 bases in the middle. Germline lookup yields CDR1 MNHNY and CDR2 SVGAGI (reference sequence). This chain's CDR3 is CASTQGLVQPQHF. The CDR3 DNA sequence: TGTGCCAGCACTCAGGGGTTAGTTCAGCCCCAGCATTTT.

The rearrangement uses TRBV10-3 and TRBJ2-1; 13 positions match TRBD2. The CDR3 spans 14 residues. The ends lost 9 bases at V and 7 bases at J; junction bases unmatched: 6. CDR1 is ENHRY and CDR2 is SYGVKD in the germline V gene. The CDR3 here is CAMGTSGAANEQFF. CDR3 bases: TGTGCCATGGGGACTAGCGGGGCTGCAAATGAGCAGTTCTTC.

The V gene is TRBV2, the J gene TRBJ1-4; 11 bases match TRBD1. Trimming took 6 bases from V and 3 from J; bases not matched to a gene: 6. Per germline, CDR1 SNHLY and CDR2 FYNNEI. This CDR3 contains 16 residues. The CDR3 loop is CASRQDRGQANEKLFF. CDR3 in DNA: TGTGCCAGCAGACAGGACAGGGGGCAGGCTAATGAAAAACTGTTTTTT. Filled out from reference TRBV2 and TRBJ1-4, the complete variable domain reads EPEVTQTPSHQVTQMGQEVILRCVPISNHLYFYWYRQILGQKVEFLVSFYNNEISEKSEIFDDQFSVERPDGSNFTLKIRSTKLEDSAMYFCASRQDRGQANEKLFFGSGTQLSVL.

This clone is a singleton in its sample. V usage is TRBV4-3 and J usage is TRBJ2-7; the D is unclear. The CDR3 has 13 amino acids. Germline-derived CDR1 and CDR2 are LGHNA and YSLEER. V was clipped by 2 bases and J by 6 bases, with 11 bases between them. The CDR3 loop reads CASSQQTTSEQYF. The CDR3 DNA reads TGCGCCAGCAGCCAACAGACGACAAGCGAGCAGTACTTC.

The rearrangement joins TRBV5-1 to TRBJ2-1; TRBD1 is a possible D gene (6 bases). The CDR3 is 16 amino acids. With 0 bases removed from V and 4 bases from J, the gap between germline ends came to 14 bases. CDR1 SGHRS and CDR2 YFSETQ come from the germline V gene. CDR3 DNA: TGCGCCAGCAGCTTGGCCAGGCAGGGGCGATACAATGAGCAGTTCTTC. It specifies CASSLARQGRYNEQFF.